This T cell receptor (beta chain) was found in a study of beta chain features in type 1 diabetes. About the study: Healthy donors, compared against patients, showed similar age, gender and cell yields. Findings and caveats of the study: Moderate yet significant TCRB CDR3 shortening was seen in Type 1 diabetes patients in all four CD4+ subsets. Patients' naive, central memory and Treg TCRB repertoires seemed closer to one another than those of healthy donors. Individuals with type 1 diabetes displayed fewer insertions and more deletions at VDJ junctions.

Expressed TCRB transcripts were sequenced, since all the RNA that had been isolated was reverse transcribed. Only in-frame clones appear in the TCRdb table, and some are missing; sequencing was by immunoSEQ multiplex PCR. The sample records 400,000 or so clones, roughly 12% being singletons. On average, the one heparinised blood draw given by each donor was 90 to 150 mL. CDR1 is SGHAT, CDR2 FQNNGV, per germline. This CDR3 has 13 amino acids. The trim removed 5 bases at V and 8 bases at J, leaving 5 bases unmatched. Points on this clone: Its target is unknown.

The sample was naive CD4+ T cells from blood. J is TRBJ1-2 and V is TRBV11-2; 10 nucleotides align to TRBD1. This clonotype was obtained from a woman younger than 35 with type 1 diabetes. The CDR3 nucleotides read TGTGCCAGCAGCCAGGGGACAGGGGACGGCTACACCTTC. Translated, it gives CASSQGTGDGYTF.